The 27 T cell receptor beta chains below come from one sample, sequenced in a study of blood T cell repertoires in COVID-19. TCRdb's copy holds only in-frame clones and misses some; the assay was immunoSEQ multiplex PCR. The sample yields 210,000 or so clones, around 83% seen once. Sequencing input: peripheral blood. Source of these receptors: a man aged 45-65 years with active or convalescent COVID-19.

Here the CDR3 DNA reads TGTGCCAGCAGCTTAGGGGACAGGCCCCCCCAAGCTTTCTTT. Protein sequence: CASSLGDRPPQAFF. This chain uses TRBV7-2 with TRBJ1-1, with 8 bases that match TRBD1. CDR1 SGHTA and CDR2 FQGNSA come from the germline V gene. CDR3 length: 14 residues. J gave up 9 bases and V 1 base, and 7 bases lay outside the gene matches.

V and J are TRBV9 and TRBJ1-1; TRBD1 aligns across 8 bases. The CDR3 consists of 13 residues. Germline V gives CDR1 SGDLS, CDR2 YYNGEE. V was clipped by 4 bases and J by 4 bases; unmatched bases: 3. Here the CDR3 reads CASSPQGGTEAFF. CDR3 sequence (DNA): TGTGCCAGCAGCCCACAGGGGGGCACTGAAGCTTTCTTT.

The gene calls are TRBV19 and TRBJ2-2; 10 bases line up with TRBD1. V shed 7 bases and J 9 bases; nucleotides not matched to a gene: 5. CDR3 length: 13 amino acids. Germline V gene lookup returns CDR1 LNHDA and CDR2 SQIVND (reference sequence). The CDR3: CASTDRGRRELFF. In DNA, the CDR3 is TGTGCCAGTACCGACAGGGGGCGCAGGGAGCTGTTTTTT.

The rearrangement joins TRBV6-5 to TRBJ1-5, with TRBD1 matching over 10 bases. The CDR3 runs 14 residues. The V and J ends lost 6 bases and 4 bases, in that order; junction bases with no gene match: 3. Germline lookup yields CDR1 MNHEY and CDR2 SVGAGI. The CDR3 DNA reads as TGTGCCAGCAGGGGGACAGGGGAGAATCAGCCCCAGCATTTT. It yields the protein CASRGTGENQPQHF.

The chain couples TRBV5-1 to TRBJ2-7; 9 bases align to TRBD1. Germline CDR1 is SGHRS and CDR2 is YFSETQ. The CDR3 has 15 residues. Trimming at V came to 4 bases and at J to 0 bases, leaving 5 bases not matched to a gene. The CDR3 DNA follows: TGCGCCAGCAGCGTTACAGGGGGCGCCTCCTACGAGCAGTACTTC. Residues: CASSVTGGASYEQYF.

The CDR3 here is CASSKDRTYSGNTIYF. DNA of the CDR3: TGTGCCAGCAGCAAAGACCGCACTTACTCTGGAAACACCATATATTTT. The chain joins TRBV21-1 to TRBJ1-3. TRBV21-1 is shown as a pseudogene. CDR3 length: 16 amino acids.

This chain connects TRBV28 to TRBJ1-5, with 7 bases aligning to TRBD1. In germline, CDR1 is MDHEN, CDR2 SYDVKM. J was trimmed by 1 base and V by 5 bases; bases with no gene match: 5. The CDR3 is 15 residues long. The DNA of the CDR3 is TGTGCCAGCAGTCCACCGGACAGGAGCAATCAGCCCCAGCATTTT. It specifies CASSPPDRSNQPQHF.

This clone has just a few counts. The chain recombines TRBV4-1 with TRBJ1-2; D remains unclear. Deletions cut 1 base from V and 3 bases from J, with 12 bases between. The length of the CDR3 is 15 residues. CDR1 and CDR2 (germline): MGHRA, YSYEKL. CDR3: CASSQASGEHYGYTF. In nucleotides, the CDR3 is TGCGCCAGCAGCCAAGCCTCCGGGGAACACTATGGCTACACCTTC.

The rearrangement uses TRBV5-1 and TRBJ1-1; D gene unclear. Per germline, CDR1 SGHRS and CDR2 YFSETQ. The V gene lost 0 bases and the J gene lost 2 bases, with 14 bases spanning the gap. This CDR3 region has 16 residues. CDR3 in amino acids: CASSLGMEGRNTEAFF. The CDR3 DNA reads as TGCGCCAGCAGCTTGGGGATGGAGGGAAGAAACACTGAAGCTTTCTTT.

The table lists this clone with a few counts. The chain employs TRBV3-1 (or the pseudogene TRBV3-2) and TRBJ1-1, with TRBD1 as a possible D gene (5 bases). V was trimmed by 3 bases and J by 0 bases, leaving 8 bases between them. Germline CDR1 LGHDT, CDR2 YNNKEL (reference sequence). CDR3 length equals 14 residues. The CDR3 DNA follows: TGTGCCAGCAGCCAGGGGCACCTGAACACTGAAGCTTTCTTT. Translated: CASSQGHLNTEAFF.

The chain has TRBV9 and TRBJ2-5; 8 bases agree with TRBD2. Germline V gene sequence: CDR1 SGDLS, CDR2 YYNGEE. This CDR3 spans 13 amino acids. V lost 0 bases and J lost 5; bases outside the gene matches: 0. The CDR3 DNA reads as TGTGCCAGCAGCGTAGCGGGAGGGGAGACCCAGTACTTC. Amino acids: CASSVAGGETQYF.

This rearrangement joins TRBV7-6 to TRBJ1-6; 7 bases match TRBD1. Germline CDR1 SGHVS, CDR2 FNYEAQ. The CDR3 is 15 amino acids. Trimming removed 5 bases from V and 5 bases from J; junction bases left unmatched: 6. As DNA, the CDR3 is TGTGCCAGCAGCCCAACGACAGGGAATAATTCACCCCTCCACTTT. It yields the protein CASSPTTGNNSPLHF.

V is TRBV6-6 and J is TRBJ1-1; maybe TRBD1 (6 bases). This CDR3 spans 14 amino acids. The V gene's germline CDR1 is MNHNY and CDR2 SVGAGI (reference sequence). Trimming left V 4 bases short and J 7 bases short, with 16 bases between. The CDR3 is CASSSGLGGFEAFF. For the CDR3, the DNA is TGTGCCAGCAGTTCTGGACTTGGGGGCTTTGAAGCTTTCTTT.

The chain is built from TRBV15 and TRBJ2-1; D is uncertain. V shed 0 bases and J shed 9 bases, with 15 bases lying between them. In germline, CDR1 is LNHNV, CDR2 YYDKDF (reference sequence). This CDR3 is 15 amino acids long. Here the CDR3 reads CATSRDVRLESEQFF. The CDR3 DNA reads TGTGCCACCAGCAGAGATGTGAGACTGGAAAGTGAGCAGTTCTTC. The complete variable domain, with remaining parts taken from reference TRBV15 and TRBJ2-1, reads DAMVIQNPRYQVTQFGKPVTLSCSQTLNHNVMYWYQQKSSQAPKLLFHYYDKDFNNEADTPDNFQSRRPNTSFCFLDIRSPGLGDTAMYLCATSRDVRLESEQFFGPGTRLTVL.

For the CDR3, the DNA is TGTGCCAGCAGTTTGACATGGCCCGAAGCTTTCTTT. It is translated as CASSLTWPEAFF. The V gene is TRBV12-3 or TRBV12-4, the J gene TRBJ1-1; D is undetermined. V was shortened by 3 bases and J by 8 bases, with 10 bases between the two germline ends. The CDR3 is 12 residues long.

The chain joins TRBV27 to TRBJ2-7, with 8 bases matching TRBD1. Germline assignment: CDR1 MNHEY and CDR2 SMNVEV (reference sequence). There are 15 residues in the CDR3. The ends lost 6 bases at V and 4 bases at J; junction bases unmatched: 11. DNA of the CDR3: TGTGCCAGCAGCCCCGAACCAGGGGGCTGGTACGAGCAGTACTTC. The encoded protein is CASSPEPGGWYEQYF.

The V gene is TRBV5-1, the J gene TRBJ1-1; a weak D match, TRBD1 (5 bases). This CDR3 contains 16 residues. Germline-derived CDR1 and CDR2 are SGHRS and YFSETQ. Between the trimmed V and J ends, which lost 2 bases and 2 bases, there was a span of 16 bases. The DNA for the CDR3 is TGCGCCAGCAGCTTATTAGACAGAACAGTAAACACTGAAGCTTTCTTT. This gives the protein CASSLLDRTVNTEAFF.

This clone was seen only a few times. The chain recombines TRBV11-2 with TRBJ2-2; D possibly corresponds to TRBD1 (5 bases). The CDR3 is made up of 17 amino acids. Germline loops: CDR1 SGHAT, CDR2 FQNNGV. V was shortened by 2 bases and J by 4 bases, with 17 bases between the two germline ends. Here the CDR3 DNA reads TGTGCCAGCAGCTTAACAGTACAGGAGTACGGCACCGGGGAGCTGTTTTTT. Translating it yields CASSLTVQEYGTGELFF.

This clone came up once. This chain links TRBV3-1 (or the pseudogene TRBV3-2) with TRBJ2-7; maybe TRBD2 (5 bases). The V gene's germline CDR1 is LGHDT and CDR2 YNNKEL (reference sequence). CDR3 size: 12 residues. V shed 3 bases and J shed 3 bases, with 6 bases lying between them. CDR3 sequence reads: CASSHTSYEQYF. The CDR3 coding sequence is TGTGCCAGCAGCCACACTAGCTACGAGCAGTACTTC.

This rearrangement joins TRBV7-2 to TRBJ2-1, with D perhaps matching TRBD2 (6 bases). V was shortened by 1 base and J by 0 bases, with 13 bases between the two germline ends. In germline, CDR1 is SGHTA, CDR2 FQGNSA. This CDR3 is built from 17 residues. CDR3 nucleotide sequence: TGTGCCAGCAGCTTAGTTGGGGGGTCGAGCTCCTACAATGAGCAGTTCTTC. Translated: CASSLVGGSSSYNEQFF.

This clone was observed many times. The genes are TRBV5-1 and TRBJ2-1; TRBD1 matches 9 bases. The junction had 12 bases not matched to a gene; V was cut back by 3 bases and J by 8 bases. Germline CDR1 reads SGHRS; CDR2 reads YFSETQ. The CDR3 is 16 residues long. The CDR3 spells CASSSATKTGGDEQFF. CDR3 coding DNA: TGCGCCAGCAGCTCGGCAACAAAGACAGGGGGGGATGAGCAGTTCTTC. Looking up the rest from reference TRBV5-1 and TRBJ2-1 gives the full variable domain: KAGVTQTPRYLIKTRGQQVTLSCSPISGHRSVSWYQQTPGQGLQFLFEYFSETQRNKGNFPGRFSGRQFSNSRSEMNVSTLELGDSALYLCASSSATKTGGDEQFFGPGTRLTVL.

V and J are TRBV5-1 and TRBJ2-1, with a possible D match to TRBD1 (6 bases). The V and J ends lost 3 bases and 6 bases respectively, with 16 bases between them. The length of the CDR3 is 15 residues. Germline CDR1 reads SGHRS; CDR2 reads YFSETQ. In nucleotides, the CDR3 is TGCGCCAGCAGCTCGACAGGAAGGGTGAGCAATGAGCAGTTCTTC. Encoded protein: CASSSTGRVSNEQFF. Filled out from reference TRBV5-1 and TRBJ2-1, the complete variable domain reads KAGVTQTPRYLIKTRGQQVTLSCSPISGHRSVSWYQQTPGQGLQFLFEYFSETQRNKGNFPGRFSGRQFSNSRSEMNVSTLELGDSALYLCASSSTGRVSNEQFFGPGTRLTVL.

The rearrangement links TRBV5-1 to TRBJ2-7, with 8 bases that match TRBD1. The CDR3 totals 14 residues. CDR1 and CDR2 from the germline V gene are SGHRS and YFSETQ. Germline trimming cut 1 base from V and 3 bases from J; bases unmatched to any gene: 3. The CDR3 DNA reads TGCGCCAGCAGCTTGCCCGGACAGGGCTACGAGCAGTACTTC. As protein: CASSLPGQGYEQYF.

The CDR3 region is CASGLVPDRGPQGNEKLFF. The CDR3 DNA follows: TGTGCTAGTGGTTTGGTACCTGACAGGGGGCCACAGGGTAATGAAAAACTGTTTTTT. The chain has TRBV12-5 and TRBJ1-4; 10 bases are a match to TRBD1. V lost 0 bases and J lost 4; bases outside the gene matches: 11. Looked up from germline, CDR1 is LGHNT and CDR2 is FRNRAP. The CDR3 sequence is 19 residues long.

The V gene is TRBV30, the J gene TRBJ1-2; 7 nucleotides match TRBD1. The junction had 10 bases not matched to a gene; V was cut back by 3 bases and J by 6 bases. This CDR3 spans 14 amino acids. Germline V gene data show CDR1 as GTSNPN and CDR2 as SVGIG (reference sequence). CDR3 sequence reads: CAWSPPTGVHGYTF. CDR3 nucleotides: TGTGCCTGGAGCCCCCCTACAGGGGTCCATGGCTACACCTTC.

This clone was counted between two and nine times. The V and J genes are TRBV2 and TRBJ2-7, with TRBD2 matching over 15 bases. CDR3 length: 15 amino acids. Germline V gives CDR1 SNHLY, CDR2 FYNNEI. Germline trimming cut 6 bases from V and 5 bases from J; bases unmatched to any gene: 5. CDR3 region: CASRVGLAGGNEQYF. CDR3 DNA: TGTGCCAGCAGGGTGGGACTAGCGGGAGGTAACGAGCAGTACTTC.

Points on this clone: The germline gene is not matched at one end of the junction; a read error may be the cause. This rearrangement joins TRBV7-7 to TRBJ2-5; D is unclear. CDR3 length equals 11 residues. CDR1 is SSHAT, CDR2 FNYEAQ, per germline (reference sequence). CDR3 sequence reads: CASSTGETQYF. CDR3 in DNA: TGTGCTAGCAGCACCGGAGAGACCCAGTACTTC.